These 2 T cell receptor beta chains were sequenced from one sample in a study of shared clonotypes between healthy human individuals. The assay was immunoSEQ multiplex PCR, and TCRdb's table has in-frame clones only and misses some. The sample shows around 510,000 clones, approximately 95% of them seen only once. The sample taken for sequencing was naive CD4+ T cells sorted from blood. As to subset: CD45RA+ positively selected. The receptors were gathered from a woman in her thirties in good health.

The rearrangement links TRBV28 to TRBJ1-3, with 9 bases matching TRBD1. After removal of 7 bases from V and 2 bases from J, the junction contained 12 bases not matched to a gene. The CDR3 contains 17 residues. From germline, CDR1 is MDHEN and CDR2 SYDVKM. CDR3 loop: CASTEPGQGRAGNTIYF. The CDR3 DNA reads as TGTGCCAGCACCGAGCCGGGACAGGGCCGCGCTGGAAACACCATATATTTT.

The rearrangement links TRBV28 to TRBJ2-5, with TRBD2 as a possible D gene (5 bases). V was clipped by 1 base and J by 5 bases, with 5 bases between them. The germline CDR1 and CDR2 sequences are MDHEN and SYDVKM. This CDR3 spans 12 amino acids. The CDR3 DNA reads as TGTGCCAGCAGTTTATCGGGGGAGACCCAGTACTTC. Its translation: CASSLSGETQYF.